Here is one T cell receptor beta chain with its context. The CDR3 contains 15 residues. V dropped 2 bases and J dropped 6 bases, with 13 bases sitting between them. CDR1 and CDR2 from the germline V gene are SGHVS and FNYEAQ. The data were obtained in a study of cytomegalovirus exposure and HLA in healthy donors. Primers: 60 Vbeta forward and 13 Jbeta reverse. Only in-frame clones appear in the TCRdb table, and some are missing; sequencing was by immunoSEQ multiplex PCR. The sample records 35,000 to 45,000 clones, roughly 80% being singletons. Sequencing was carried out using PBMCs. The chain recombines TRBV7-6 with TRBJ2-2, with D tentatively TRBD2 (6 bases). The receptor was derived from a woman aged 18-30 years in good health and CMV-seropositive. CDR3 coding DNA: TGTGCCAGCAGCTTACTCCTCCCGGGGGCCGGGGAGCTGTTTTTT. Protein: CASSLLLPGAGELFF.